The T cell receptor (beta chain) under discussion was sequenced for a study of chemoradiotherapy in HPV16-positive cancers (dated by TCRdb to 2021 to 2024). About the study as a whole: Candidate HPV-specific T-cell clones and common TCR motifs were defined by functional T-cell assays performed on cells from two HPV16-positive patients. The study set out to ask whether T-cell immunity against the HPV oncoproteins E6 and E7 changes over the course of chemoradiotherapy and whether that immunity affects survival. Next, the candidate HPV-specific TCRs and motifs were followed in TCR repertoires from about 90 patients with HPV-related cancers.

From a lookup of the germline V gene, CDR1 and CDR2 are MNHEY and SVGAGI. From V the trimming removes 0 bases and from J it removes 7 bases, while the gene matches leave 1 base of the junction unaccounted for. Its CDR3 holds 13 amino acids, cysteine through phenylalanine. Here the CDR3 DNA is all that survives: 39 bases in frame from base 1. The paper as a whole reports these results and caveats: Expansion of candidate HPV-specific clones and E7-related TCR motifs was observed in the tumor microenvironment during treatment, whereas no such expansion was observed for non-HPV-specific T cells. The functional definition of HPV-specific T cells came from only two HPV16-positive patients, and the survival association was reported for HPV16-positive patients. In HPV16-positive patients, expansion of HPV-responsive T cells during chemoradiotherapy was found to be associated with improved recurrence-free survival.

The receptor library was made with the immunoSEQ multiplex PCR assay. In TCRdb, the immuneACCESS table is reduced to in-frame sequences with V and J assigned. These tables do not hold every clone; where another copy was compared, an unresolved V gene accounts for under half, and the others remain unexplained. This sample gives around 30,000 clones in total; approximately 92% of them show up just once. The ten largest clones capture roughly 3.4% of the sample. About this clone: Its antigen target is currently unknown. The sample holds no much larger clone one base away, and base qualities are not on file.

Repertoires were sampled repeatedly over the course of chemoradiotherapy so that clonal expansion in the tumor microenvironment could be followed. Sample: blood, taken from a patient who underwent chemoradiotherapy. The TCR was taken from a human donor with HPV-associated anogenital cancer. This chain joins TRBV6-5 to TRBJ1-2; TRBD1 agrees with 8 junctional bases. For the CDR3, the sequence is CASSYSTGAGYTF. The nucleotide sequence reads as follows: TGTGCCAGCAGTTACTCGACAGGGGCTGGCTACACCTTC.